This TCR beta chain was sequenced during a study of blood T cell repertoires in COVID-19. The ends lost 4 bases at V and 2 bases at J; junction bases unmatched: 8. Looked up from germline, CDR1 is SGHTA and CDR2 is FQGNSA. The CDR3 loop spans 17 amino acids. The table came from immunoSEQ multiplex PCR; TCRdb's copy has only in-frame clones and leaves some out. The sample carries some 30,000 clones, roughly 84% recorded once. This TCR was recovered from a man older than 75 with active COVID-19. The chain carries TRBV7-2 and TRBJ2-2; 9 bases fit TRBD2. Material: peripheral blood. This chain's CDR3 is CASSSRAGGFNTGELFF. As DNA, the CDR3 is TGTGCCAGCAGCTCAAGAGCGGGGGGCTTCAACACCGGGGAGCTGTTTTTT.